The T cell receptor (beta chain) under discussion was sequenced for a study of T cell changes during pregnancy in multiple sclerosis. Using immunoSEQ multiplex PCR, the repertoire was profiled, and TCRdb retains in-frame clones only, with some absent. The repertoire has approximately 88,000 clones, roughly 93% of them found once; the top ten carry about 0.84%. The source material was peripheral blood, sampled in the third trimester of pregnancy. The TCR sequence derives from a female donor with multiple sclerosis, enrolled in a pregnancy study.

The CDR3 loop is CASSLAALEGYEQYF. The CDR3 bases are TGTGCCAGCAGTTTAGCAGCTCTTGAGGGCTACGAGCAGTACTTC. The chain employs TRBV27 and TRBJ2-7, with D possibly matching TRBD2 (5 bases). CDR1 and CDR2 from the germline V gene are MNHEY and SMNVEV (reference sequence). Trimming took 2 bases from V and 3 from J, leaving 14 bases between them. The CDR3 sequence is 15 residues long.